These 2 T cell receptor beta chains originate from one sample sequenced in a study of cytomegalovirus exposure and HLA in healthy donors. 60 Vbeta and 13 Jbeta primers were used in PCR. TCRdb keeps only in-frame clones here, not all; method: immunoSEQ multiplex PCR. The data show some 110,000 clones, 70% to 80% seen once. The source material was PBMCs. All receptors come from a man in his forties or fifties in good health and CMV-seropositive.

This clone has just one count. CDR3 bases: TGTGCCAGCAGCCTAACCGGGGACAGGGGTAGAGAGACCCAGTACTTC. Amino acid sequence: CASSLTGDRGRETQYF. The chain uses TRBV9 and TRBJ2-5, with 10 bases identical to TRBD1. This CDR3 has 16 amino acids. The germline gives CDR1 SGDLS, CDR2 YYNGEE. V was clipped by 4 bases and J by 4 bases; unmatched bases: 10. Using reference TRBV9 and TRBJ2-5 for the parts outside the CDR3, the full variable domain is DSGVTQTPKHLITATGQRVTLRCSPRSGDLSVYWYQQSLDQGLQFLIQYYNGEERAKGNILERFSAQQFPDLHSELNLSSLELGDSALYFCASSLTGDRGRETQYFGPGTRLLVL.

The chain carries TRBV5-1 and TRBJ2-7; no firm D call. Germline CDR1 and CDR2: SGHRS and YFSETQ. The CDR3 is 13 amino acids. V lost 0 bases, J lost 4 bases, and 8 bases lay in between. CDR3 DNA: TGCGCCAGCAGCTTGGTTCTCGGTTACGAGCAGTACTTC. It is translated as CASSLVLGYEQYF.